The TCR beta chain under discussion was sequenced for a study of PD-L1 blockade in urothelial cancer. Findings and limits, study-wide: Pretreatment TCR clonality in blood under the median foretold superior survival.

Measured with immunoSEQ multiplex PCR; TCRdb has only the in-frame clones, and not every one. The sample lists 40,000 to 60,000 clones; approximately 80% were seen once. The CDR3 runs 17 residues. From germline, CDR1 is LGHNA and CDR2 YNFKEQ. The junction had 5 bases not matched to a gene; V was cut back by 0 bases and J by 6 bases. Stated time point: peripheral blood 6 weeks after treatment start. As regards this clone: Its antigen is unknown.

This chain connects TRBV4-2 to TRBJ2-2; 12 positions agree with TRBD2. Sequencing used PBMCs, obtained around atezolizumab (anti-PD-L1) treatment. The receptor was derived from a man aged 70 or older with urothelial cancer. The CDR3 loop reads CASSQDSSSGRAGELFF. CDR3 in DNA: TGTGCCAGCAGCCAAGACTCGTCTAGCGGGAGGGCCGGGGAGCTGTTTTTT.